This T cell receptor beta chain was identified during a study of T-cell reconstitution after alpha-beta-depleted transplantation in children (dated by TCRdb to the mid-2010s). Study-wide context: Using TCR repertoire profiling, the study quantitatively followed how T-cell immune reconstitution unfolded in children after TCRalphabeta/CD19-depleted allogeneic hematopoietic cell transplantation. Broader findings and caveats from the paper: In some patients, the high TCRbeta diversity seen at day 60 was put down to recipient T cells and intrathymic progenitors that had survived conditioning. Apparently early alphabetaT-cell count recovery about two months after transplant reportedly relied on only several hundred rapidly expanded clones derived from non-depleted graft cells. Hyperexpanded clone frequencies declined over subsequent months; after one year, T-cell counts and TCRbeta diversity were mostly attributed to newly produced T cells.

Library method: PCR. The instrument given in TCRdb is Illumina HiSeq 2500. TCR library preparation used molecular barcoding, with unique molecular identifiers applied to normalize quantification of the TCRbeta repertoire. TCRdb applied fastp at Q25 and MiXCR to the public reads, then kept only in-frame beta chains. Here each entry gathers all rows of one CDR3 protein and keeps the most common genes and DNA. The sample contains approximately 200,000 distinct CDR3 sequences, 6.3% of them found a single time. The ten largest clones represent 4.5% to 5.5% of the sample. Interpreted using the paper, the treatment or condition label stands for: allogeneic hematopoietic cell transplantation with graft depleted of TCRalphabeta T cells and CD19 B cells. Transplant recipients were children who received TCRalphabeta/CD19-depleted allogeneic hematopoietic cell grafts. Spanning cysteine to phenylalanine, the CDR3 consists of 15 amino acids. CDR3 DNA only is kept here, 45 bases in frame from base 1. The germline V gene provides CDR1 SNHLY and CDR2 FYNNEI. Between the V and J ends, shortened by 3 bases and 2 bases respectively, the junction contains 12 bases.

There are many counts of this clonotype. It lacks a known antigen. Within one base of it there is no much larger clone, and no base qualities were kept. Sequences were derived from PBMCs, sampled before TCRalphabeta/CD19-depleted stem cell transplant. The chain employs TRBV2 and TRBJ2-3; the D region may be TRBD1 or TRBD2, each matching 5 bases equally. The receptor was derived from a girl less than two years old with combined immunodeficiency, due to receive a stem cell transplant. Read as DNA, the sequence is TGTGCCAGCAGTGACCTCGGGACGCCCACAGATACGCAGTATTTT. It translates as CASSDLGTPTDTQYF.